These 9 T cell receptor beta chains share one sample of origin, sequenced in a study of post-analysis software for immune sequencing data. Study results and caveats: The study found TRBV5-6, TRBV5-1 and TRBV20-1 among 5 or 6 TRBV segments more frequent in patients than controls.

The TCR beta cDNA libraries contained unique molecular identifiers. TCRdb fed the PCR reads into MiXCR, producing one record per CDR3 protein. The table records hundreds of thousands of distinct CDR3 sequences, 25% to 30% of them present only once. Their cognate antigens are unknown. Sequencing was carried out using blood. The receptors originated from a girl aged 10-17 years with multiple sclerosis.

The chain combines TRBV6-1 with TRBJ1-5; D not certain. The CDR3 extends over 13 amino acids. V was clipped by 4 bases and J by 2 bases, with 6 bases between them. CDR1 MNHNS and CDR2 SASEGT come from the germline V gene. The CDR3 reads CASSGWGNQPQHF. The DNA of the CDR3 is TGTGCCAGCAGTGGTTGGGGCAATCAGCCCCAGCATTTT.

This clonotype was seen just once. The V call is TRBV10-3, the J call TRBJ1-5; no clear D. The CDR3 loop spans 13 amino acids. Germline V lookup: CDR1 ENHRY, CDR2 SYGVKD. V was clipped by 5 bases and J by 5 bases, with 10 bases between them. DNA of the CDR3: TGTGCCATCAGTAACGACAACGATCAGCCCCAGCATTTT. This sequence encodes CAISNDNDQPQHF.

The DNA for the CDR3 is TGTGCCAGCAGTTTTGGGACGAACAATGAGCAGTTCTTC. Its protein is CASSFGTNNEQFF. The chain carries TRBV12-3 or TRBV12-4 and TRBJ2-1; the D call may be TRBD1 or TRBD2 (5 bases each). The CDR3 has 13 amino acids. The V end was cut by 3 bases, the J end by 5 bases, with 8 bases between.

In its sample, this clonotype was seen a few times. The rearrangement links TRBV11-3 to TRBJ2-6; no clear D gene. There are 16 residues in the CDR3. V lost 5 bases to trimming and J lost 0 bases, with 11 bases between them. Looked up from germline, CDR1 is SGHNT and CDR2 is YENEEA. CDR3 coding DNA: TGTGCCAGCAGCCCTTCACACCGCTCTGGGGCCAACGTCCTGACTTTC. Translating gives CASSPSHRSGANVLTF.

The V gene is TRBV28, the J gene TRBJ2-4, with a tentative D call TRBD2 (6 bases). The last part of the DNA fits TRBJ2-7 better; the J call may be wrong. Per germline, CDR1 MDHEN and CDR2 SYDVKM. This CDR3 is built from 15 residues. CDR3 nucleotide sequence: TGTGCCAGCAGTCCACGGGACTTTAGGAGGGACGAGCAGTACTTC. It specifies CASSPRDFRRDEQYF.

There are a few counts of this clonotype. V and J are TRBV4-1 and TRBJ2-7; 9 nucleotides line up with TRBD1. Germline V CDR1 and CDR2: MGHRA, YSYEKL. The CDR3 has 14 amino acids. J gave up 6 bases and V 1 base, and 4 bases lay outside the gene matches. The CDR3 DNA reads as TGCGCCAGCAGCCAAGGGGACAGGGCAGGCGAGCAGTACTTC. Amino acid sequence: CASSQGDRAGEQYF.

This clonotype was seen only a few times. The gene calls are TRBV7-6 and TRBJ2-5; the D gene is possibly TRBD2 (5 bases). Trimming took 0 bases from V and 1 from J, leaving 12 bases between them. CDR1 is SGHVS, CDR2 FNYEAQ, per germline. The CDR3 extends over 16 amino acids. CDR3 in amino acids: CASSLAPSTSQETQYF. The CDR3, as DNA: TGTGCCAGCAGCTTAGCGCCTAGCACCTCCCAAGAGACCCAGTACTTC.

This clonotype was detected a few times. This chain joins TRBV28 and TRBJ1-1, with no clear D. The germline gives CDR1 MDHEN, CDR2 SYDVKM. The CDR3 spans 15 residues. V was trimmed by 2 bases and J by 0 bases, leaving 10 bases between them. For the CDR3, the DNA is TGTGCCAGCAGTTTAGGCCCAGAGATGAACACTGAAGCTTTCTTT. Protein: CASSLGPEMNTEAFF.

The chain carries TRBV13 and TRBJ2-1; 7 bases fit TRBD2. Germline CDR1 PRHDT, CDR2 FYEKMQ (reference sequence). This CDR3 is 15 amino acids long. The V and J ends lost 5 bases and 5 bases, in that order; junction bases with no gene match: 9. The CDR3 protein is CASSPLREWDNEQFF. DNA of the CDR3: TGTGCCAGCAGCCCACTGCGGGAGTGGGACAATGAGCAGTTCTTC.